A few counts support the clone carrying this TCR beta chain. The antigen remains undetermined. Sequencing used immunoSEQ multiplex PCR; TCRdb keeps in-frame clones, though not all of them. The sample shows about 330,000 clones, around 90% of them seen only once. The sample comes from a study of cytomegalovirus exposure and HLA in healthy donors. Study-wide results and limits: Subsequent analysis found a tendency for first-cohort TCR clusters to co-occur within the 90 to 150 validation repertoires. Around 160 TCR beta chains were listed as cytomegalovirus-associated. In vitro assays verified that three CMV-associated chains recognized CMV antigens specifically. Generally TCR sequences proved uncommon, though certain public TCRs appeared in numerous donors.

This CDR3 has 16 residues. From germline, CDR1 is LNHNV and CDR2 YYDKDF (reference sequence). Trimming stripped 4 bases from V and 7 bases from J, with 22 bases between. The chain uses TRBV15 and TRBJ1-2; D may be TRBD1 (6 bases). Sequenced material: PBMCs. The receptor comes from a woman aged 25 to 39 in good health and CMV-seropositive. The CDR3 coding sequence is TGTGCCACCAGCATTCCCCTGGCGGGGCAGGGGTCTGGCTACACCTTC. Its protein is CATSIPLAGQGSGYTF. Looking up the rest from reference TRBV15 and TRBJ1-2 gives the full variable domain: DAMVIQNPRYQVTQFGKPVTLSCSQTLNHNVMYWYQQKSSQAPKLLFHYYDKDFNNEADTPDNFQSRRPNTSFCFLDIRSPGLGDTAMYLCATSIPLAGQGSGYTFGSGTRLTVV.